The clone carrying this T cell receptor beta chain was seen ten or more times. Its cognate antigen is unknown. It was RNA transcripts that yielded the amplified TCR beta CDR3 regions. The HTBI primer set drove a first-round RT-PCR of the TCR CDR3. TCRdb re-called the multiplex PCR reads through MiXCR, storing one row per CDR3 protein. The sample lists about 560,000 distinct CDR3 sequences, 16% seen once, with 18% in the top ten. This specimen comes from a study of T cells in Graves' hyperthyroidism and ophthalmopathy. Stable hyperthyroidism: no ophthalmopathy progression over 18 months of follow-up. Diagnosis of hyperthyroidism was new in patients aged 18 to 65, and its duration was under 2 months. PBMCs were sourced from more than 9 ml fresh peripheral blood. Regarding the study as a whole: Within blood appeared most thyroid clonotypes that had expanded above 0.001.

CDR3 length: 14 amino acids. The V and J ends lost 6 bases and 2 bases respectively, with 16 bases between them. Germline values: CDR1 DFQATT, CDR2 SNEGSKA (reference sequence). Sample: blood. This chain connects TRBV20-1 to TRBJ1-2; D is possibly TRBD1 (5 bases). The receptor was isolated from a woman in her late teens or twenties with Graves' hyperthyroidism. DNA of the CDR3: TGCAGTGCGCGGGACGCGTGGGGCAACTATGGCTACACCTTC. Its translation is CSARDAWGNYGYTF.